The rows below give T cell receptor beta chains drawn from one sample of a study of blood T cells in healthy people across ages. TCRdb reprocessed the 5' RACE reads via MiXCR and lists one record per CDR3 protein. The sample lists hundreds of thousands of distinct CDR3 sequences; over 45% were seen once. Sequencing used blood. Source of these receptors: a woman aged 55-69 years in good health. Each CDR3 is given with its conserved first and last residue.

cdr3_aa: CASSYSGLYHNEQFF; v_call: TRBV6-5; j_call: TRBJ2-1
cdr3_aa: CASRLAGGDNEQFF; v_call: TRBV2; j_call: TRBJ2-1
cdr3_aa: CASSSLPSLGGITFYEQYF; v_call: TRBV7-6; j_call: TRBJ2-7
cdr3_aa: CASSRGLGPRDEQYF; v_call: TRBV18; j_call: TRBJ2-5
cdr3_aa: CASSLLGETGELFF; v_call: TRBV7-3; j_call: TRBJ2-2
cdr3_aa: CASSQDPPGRGYEQFF; v_call: TRBV4-3; j_call: TRBJ2-1
cdr3_aa: CASSPRGNYGYTF; v_call: TRBV7-2; j_call: TRBJ1-2
cdr3_aa: CASSRMSGRADYEQYF; v_call: TRBV5-6; j_call: TRBJ2-7
cdr3_aa: CSARGGLAGAGEQFF; v_call: TRBV20-1; j_call: TRBJ2-1
cdr3_aa: CASSAGYSTDTQYF; v_call: TRBV7-2; j_call: TRBJ2-3
cdr3_aa: CSAPTKQLYNSPLHF; v_call: TRBV20-1; j_call: TRBJ1-6
cdr3_aa: CASGGTSYEQYF; v_call: TRBV2; j_call: TRBJ2-7
cdr3_aa: CATSDAPGTSVGTDTQYF; v_call: TRBV24-1; j_call: TRBJ2-3
cdr3_aa: CSAPSGEKGTDTQYF; v_call: TRBV20-1; j_call: TRBJ2-3
cdr3_aa: CASSQGGSGSPHTDTQYF; v_call: TRBV4-2; j_call: TRBJ2-3
cdr3_aa: CSAGTGGIQYF; v_call: TRBV20-1; j_call: -
cdr3_aa: CASSLDPAVSYNEQFF; v_call: TRBV11-2; j_call: TRBJ2-1
cdr3_aa: CASSFGELMGEQYF; v_call: TRBV7-9; j_call: TRBJ2-5
cdr3_aa: CATSSRGGNEQFF; v_call: TRBV15; j_call: TRBJ2-1
cdr3_aa: CASSPLGQRNTEAFF; v_call: TRBV18; j_call: TRBJ1-1
cdr3_aa: CATSKSSGSYEQYF; v_call: TRBV24-1; j_call: TRBJ2-7
cdr3_aa: CASSPRAGSGRGLRYNEQFF; v_call: TRBV7-2; j_call: TRBJ2-1
cdr3_aa: CSATPQGAYGYTF; v_call: TRBV20-1; j_call: TRBJ1-2
cdr3_aa: CASREGGGLSSYEQYF; v_call: TRBV12-3/TRBV12-4; j_call: TRBJ2-7
cdr3_aa: CASSGRIHTEAFF; v_call: TRBV5-6; j_call: TRBJ1-1
cdr3_aa: CSARESGRESETQYF; v_call: TRBV20-1; j_call: -
cdr3_aa: CSARAVGGGNTIYF; v_call: TRBV20-1; j_call: TRBJ1-3
cdr3_aa: CASLAVGRTQYF; v_call: TRBV3-1; j_call: TRBJ2-5
cdr3_aa: CASSQEGSFGETQYF; v_call: TRBV4-3; j_call: TRBJ2-5
cdr3_aa: CASREREFSHEQYF; v_call: TRBV12-3/TRBV12-4; j_call: TRBJ2-7
cdr3_aa: CASRKWGGSSDEQFF; v_call: TRBV25-1; j_call: TRBJ2-1
cdr3_aa: CATSRELRGANVLTF; v_call: TRBV15; j_call: TRBJ2-6
cdr3_aa: CASSLEGLSYEQYF; v_call: TRBV27; j_call: -
cdr3_aa: CASSLTTSGRNQQYF; v_call: TRBV12-3/TRBV12-4; j_call: TRBJ2-7
cdr3_aa: CAIGEPGGGTYEQYF; v_call: TRBV10-3; j_call: TRBJ2-7